This T cell receptor (beta chain) was sequenced during a study of blood T cell repertoires in COVID-19. About the study: Both acute and convalescent COVID-19 samples were obtained from the United States, Italy and Spain. Sources were T cells, B-cell-depleted T cells, or PBMCs; the material itself was cDNA or gDNA.

The germline CDR1 and CDR2 sequences are LNHDA and SQIVND (reference sequence). The CDR3 consists of 17 residues. The trim removed 3 bases at V and 2 bases at J, leaving 3 bases unmatched. Sequenced by immunoSEQ multiplex PCR; TCRdb stores in-frame clones only, minus some. The top ten clones hold approximately 3% of a sample with 300,000 to 450,000 clones, 89% of them seen once. In Seattle, patients joined the study during active infection and were tracked longitudinally. The V gene is TRBV19, the J gene TRBJ2-1; 14 bases fit TRBD2. Sequencing was carried out using peripheral blood. This receptor was obtained from a woman in her twenties or thirties with COVID-19, enrolled during active disease. The CDR3 loop reads CASSIWGLAGAYNEQFF. Written as DNA, the CDR3 is TGTGCCAGTAGTATTTGGGGACTAGCGGGAGCCTACAATGAGCAGTTCTTC.